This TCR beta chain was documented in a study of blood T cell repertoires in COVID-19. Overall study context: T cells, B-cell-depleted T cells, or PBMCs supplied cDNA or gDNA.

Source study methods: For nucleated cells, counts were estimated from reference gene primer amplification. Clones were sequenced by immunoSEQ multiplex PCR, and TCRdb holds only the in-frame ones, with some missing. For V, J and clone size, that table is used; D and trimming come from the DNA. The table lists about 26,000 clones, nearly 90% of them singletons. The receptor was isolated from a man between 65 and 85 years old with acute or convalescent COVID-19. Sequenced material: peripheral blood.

The CDR3 region has the DNA TGTGCCAGCAGCTTCGGACAACTCTCTGGAAACACCATATATTTT. Encoded protein: CASSFGQLSGNTIYF. The chain combines TRBV2 with TRBJ1-3; D is possibly TRBD1 (5 bases). V was trimmed by 6 bases and J by 0 bases, leaving 12 bases between them. This CDR3 comprises 15 residues. Germline loops: CDR1 SNHLY, CDR2 FYNNEI.